The 25 T cell receptor beta chains below all came from one sample that was sequenced in a study of blood T cell repertoires in COVID-19. Here immunoSEQ multiplex PCR was the method, and the copy in TCRdb shows in-frame clones only, minus some. This sample carries 50,000 to 65,000 clones, 85% to 90% of them seen once, and the ten largest clones take 0.9% to 1.2%. Sequencing used peripheral blood. These receptors were collected from a man aged 65-85 years with acute or convalescent COVID-19.

For the CDR3, the DNA is TGTGCCAGCAGGTTAGATATAGCGGGAGGGGACTACGAGCAGTACTTC. This gives the protein CASRLDIAGGDYEQYF. The genes are TRBV5-4 and TRBJ2-7, with 11 positions matching TRBD2. The CDR3 consists of 16 residues. Germline V gene data show CDR1 as SGHNT and CDR2 as YYREEE (reference sequence). The J segment lost 3 bases and the V segment lost 5 bases, leaving 10 bases of the junction unmatched.

The V gene is TRBV23-1, the J gene TRBJ2-1; tentatively, D is TRBD2 (5 bases). Being an ORF, TRBV23-1 has a function that is uncertain. V was trimmed by 0 bases and J by 14 bases, leaving 11 bases between them. This CDR3 comprises 12 residues. The chain's CDR3 is CASSQSKEAEFF. In DNA, the CDR3 is TGCGCCAGCAGTCAATCCAAGGAGGCCGAGTTCTTC.

V gene TRBV3-1 (or the pseudogene TRBV3-2) combines with J gene TRBJ1-4; D is perhaps TRBD1 (5 bases). V was shortened by 0 bases and J by 15 bases, with 14 bases between the two germline ends. Germline V lookup: CDR1 LGHDT, CDR2 YNNKEL (reference sequence). There are 13 residues in the CDR3. The CDR3 DNA is TGTGCCAGCAGCCAAGAGCCTTTCGGGGGGATGTTTTTT. It is translated as CASSQEPFGGMFF.

The CDR3 protein is CASSQGVLRGGRNEQFF. Written as DNA, the CDR3 is TGTGCCAGCAGCCAAGGGGTATTGCGGGGGGGCAGGAATGAGCAGTTCTTC. The chain employs TRBV4-2 and TRBJ2-1; TRBD2 matches at 9 bases. V lost 1 base and J lost 7; bases outside the gene matches: 11. This CDR3 comprises 17 residues. Looked up from germline, CDR1 is LGHNA and CDR2 is YNFKEQ.

V and J are TRBV7-3 and TRBJ2-3, with 11 bases aligning to TRBD2. V shed 3 bases and J 4 bases; nucleotides not matched to a gene: 6. This CDR3 spans 16 amino acids. The V gene's germline CDR1 is SGHTA and CDR2 FQGTGA. In DNA form, the CDR3 reads TGTGCCAGCAGCTTTGGGGTAGCGGGAGGGGCAGATACGCAGTATTTT. It encodes CASSFGVAGGADTQYF.

The CDR3 DNA follows: TGTGCCAGCAGAATCAGCCCGGACATCCTGGTAGTTGAGCAGTACTTC. The encoded protein is CASRISPDILVVEQYF. The rearrangement links TRBV2 to TRBJ2-7; D possibly corresponds to TRBD1 (5 bases). The germline V gene encodes CDR1 SNHLY and CDR2 FYNNEI. V was cut by 6 bases and J by 7 bases, with 25 bases left in between. The CDR3 length is 16 residues.

The chain employs TRBV3-1 (or the pseudogene TRBV3-2) and TRBJ2-7, with 9 bases lining up with TRBD2. The CDR3 runs to 15 residues. After removal of 4 bases from V and 2 bases from J, the junction contained 6 bases not matched to a gene. Germline V gene lookup returns CDR1 LGHDT and CDR2 YNNKEL (reference sequence). The CDR3 DNA sequence: TGTGCCAGCAGCCGAGTAGCGGGGGCCCCCTACGAGCAGTACTTC. Translated: CASSRVAGAPYEQYF.

The CDR3 DNA reads TGTGCCAGCAGCTGGGACAGGGGGCCCTACAATGAGCAGTTCTTC. Translating it yields CASSWDRGPYNEQFF. The chain links TRBV5-6 to TRBJ2-1; 12 positions match TRBD1. The CDR3 is 15 residues long. The V gene end was trimmed by 3 bases and the J gene end by 2 bases; junction bases not matched to a gene: 0. Germline lookup yields CDR1 SGHDT and CDR2 YYEEEE.

The chain is built from TRBV21-1 and TRBJ2-1; the table assigns TRBD2, which was not confirmed against the DNA. TRBV21-1 is shown as a pseudogene. CDR3 length: 15 amino acids. The CDR3 protein is CASSNGLAGANEQFF. CDR3 coding DNA: TGTGCCAGCAGCAACGGACTAGCGGGAGCGAATGAGCAGTTCTTC.

As DNA, the CDR3 is TGTGCCAGCTCGCACGACTATCAAGAGCAGTTCTTC. This encodes CASSHDYQEQFF. The chain is built from TRBV18 and TRBJ2-1; possible D gene TRBD2, 5 bases. The germline V gene has CDR1 KGHSH and CDR2 LQKENI. V was shortened by 6 bases and J by 10 bases, with 13 bases between the two germline ends. The length of the CDR3 is 12 residues.

The chain is built from TRBV6-5 and TRBJ1-2; 7 bases match TRBD1. V shed 0 bases and J 4 bases; nucleotides not matched to a gene: 5. This CDR3 contains 15 residues. Germline V CDR1 and CDR2: MNHEY, SVGAGI. In nucleotides, the CDR3 is TGTGCCAGCAGTTACTCGAAGGAGGGGGCCTATGGCTACACCTTC. Its translation is CASSYSKEGAYGYTF.

The chain is built from TRBV5-1 and TRBJ1-3; a weak D match, TRBD1 (6 bases). V was trimmed by 4 bases and J by 0 bases, leaving 11 bases between them. Germline V gives CDR1 SGHRS, CDR2 YFSETQ. This CDR3 contains 15 residues. The DNA for the CDR3 is TGCGCCAGCAGCCCTACAGGGCTCTCTGGAAACACCATATATTTT. Translated, it gives CASSPTGLSGNTIYF.

In its sample, this clone was seen once. V and J are TRBV12-3 or TRBV12-4 and TRBJ1-2; no definite D call. CDR3 length equals 13 residues. Trimming stripped 7 bases from V and 5 bases from J, with 14 bases between. The CDR3 coding sequence is TGTGCCAGCACCTTCGTCGGTCGATATGGCTACACCTTC. This translates into CASTFVGRYGYTF.

This clone was recorded once. The V gene is TRBV24-1, the J gene TRBJ1-2, with 8 bases aligning to TRBD1. Per the germline V gene, CDR1 is KGHDR and CDR2 is SFDVKD. This CDR3 spans 14 amino acids. J was trimmed by 5 bases and V by 4 bases; bases with no gene match: 5. The CDR3 is CATSDPGTGYGYTF. CDR3 sequence (DNA): TGTGCCACCAGTGACCCCGGGACAGGTTATGGCTACACCTTC.

V is TRBV19 and J is TRBJ1-2; possible D gene TRBD1, 6 bases. This CDR3 spans 13 amino acids. The V end was cut by 10 bases, the J end by 4 bases, with 16 bases between. Looked up from germline, CDR1 is LNHDA and CDR2 is SQIVND (reference sequence). CDR3 sequence reads: CATARQAFYGYTF. CDR3 bases: TGTGCCACTGCTAGACAGGCCTTCTATGGCTACACCTTC.

This rearrangement joins TRBV10-2 to TRBJ1-1; the D gene is possibly TRBD1 (6 bases). Trimming removed 3 bases at V and 0 bases at J, with 11 bases between. Germline assignment: CDR1 WSHSY and CDR2 SAAADI. CDR3 length: 15 residues. The CDR3 region is CASSEGQIMNTEAFF. The CDR3 coding sequence is TGCGCCAGCAGTGAAGGACAGATCATGAACACTGAAGCTTTCTTT.

The chain employs TRBV18 and TRBJ2-3; D perhaps matches TRBD2 (5 bases). V lost 3 bases, J lost 2 bases, and 21 bases lay in between. The CDR3 is 18 residues long. The germline CDR1 and CDR2 sequences are KGHSH and LQKENI. In DNA form, the CDR3 reads TGTGCCAGCTCACCGGCTCTTTTTAGGACCGGGGACACAGATACGCAGTATTTT. This encodes CASSPALFRTGDTDTQYF.

The chain has TRBV4-1 and TRBJ1-2; TRBD1 matches at 7 bases. Trimming at V came to 1 base and at J to 7 bases, leaving 6 bases not matched to a gene. This CDR3 spans 14 amino acids. CDR1 and CDR2 (germline): MGHRA, YSYEKL. In DNA, the CDR3 is TGCGCCAGCAGCCAAGTTCAGGGGGTAGTTGGCTACACCTTC. It codes for CASSQVQGVVGYTF.

This chain connects TRBV11-1 to TRBJ2-2; possibly TRBD1 for D (6 bases). The CDR3 is 14 amino acids. The ends were cut back, 4 bases at V and 4 bases at J, with 10 bases in the middle. Germline V gives CDR1 SGHAT, CDR2 FQDESV (reference sequence). CDR3 DNA: TGTGCCAGCAGCTCGACAGGTGCCACCGGGGAGCTGTTTTTT. Translating it yields CASSSTGATGELFF.

The table lists this clone with a count of one. The V and J genes are TRBV5-1 and TRBJ2-7; D is perhaps TRBD2 (7 bases). Germline V gives CDR1 SGHRS, CDR2 YFSETQ. The CDR3 contains 16 residues. V lost 3 bases and J 2 bases, leaving 18 bases between the germline ends. CDR3: CASSSRGGPTPYEQYF. CDR3 coding DNA: TGCGCCAGCAGCTCCCGCGGGGGCCCGACCCCCTACGAGCAGTACTTC.

This chain connects TRBV6-5 to TRBJ1-5, with D possibly being TRBD1 (6 bases). The CDR3 is made up of 14 amino acids. Germline loops: CDR1 MNHEY, CDR2 SVGAGI. V gave up 4 bases and J gave up 2 bases, with 9 bases separating them. The CDR3 here is CASSSAGGNQPQHF. The CDR3 DNA follows: TGTGCCAGCAGTTCTGCAGGGGGCAATCAGCCCCAGCATTTT.

Comment on this clone: A read error may produce the germline difference seen at one junction end. The V and J genes are TRBV6-1 and TRBJ2-7; 8 nucleotides align to TRBD1. The length of the CDR3 is 11 residues. Germline V lookup: CDR1 MNHNS, CDR2 SASEGT. The CDR3 sequence is CASSELTGADF. CDR3 nucleotide sequence: TGTGCCAGCAGTGAACTGACAGGGGCCGATTTC.

The rearrangement joins TRBV20-1 to TRBJ2-5, with 8 bases matching TRBD2. Trimming cost V 3 bases and J 5 bases; bases outside gene matches: 11. The CDR3 runs to 15 residues. The V gene's germline CDR1 is DFQATT and CDR2 SNEGSKA (reference sequence). The CDR3 loop reads CSASPGTRHGETQYF. The CDR3 nucleotides read TGCAGTGCTAGTCCCGGGACTAGGCACGGGGAGACCCAGTACTTC.

V usage is TRBV5-4 and J usage is TRBJ1-4; 9 nucleotides match TRBD1. The germline V gene encodes CDR1 SGHNT and CDR2 YYREEE (reference sequence). V dropped 9 bases and J dropped 0; count of bases not matched to a gene: 6. The CDR3 spans 15 residues. As DNA, the CDR3 is TGTGCCACCCAGACAGGGGGATCAACTAATGAAAAACTGTTTTTT. Its translation is CATQTGGSTNEKLFF.

This clone occurred a few times. V and J are TRBV14 and TRBJ2-7, with D possibly matching TRBD2 (6 bases). Trimming left V 4 bases short and J 0 bases short, with 16 bases between. The CDR3 has 16 amino acids. Germline V gene data show CDR1 as SGHDN and CDR2 as FVKESK. The CDR3 DNA follows: TGTGCCAGCAGCCGGAATAGCGGAAGTTACTCCTACGAGCAGTACTTC. Its protein is CASSRNSGSYSYEQYF.